This T cell receptor beta chain was profiled in a study of blood T cell repertoires in COVID-19. Study information: The origin of the acute and convalescent COVID-19 samples was the United States, Italy and Spain. Sources were T cells, B-cell-depleted T cells, or PBMCs; the material itself was cDNA or gDNA.

The germline CDR1 and CDR2 sequences are LGHNA and YSLEER. Trimming removed 0 bases from V and 0 bases from J, with 8 bases in between. The CDR3 sequence is 16 residues long. Per the original data handling: Amplification of reference gene primers was used by the study to estimate nucleated cell counts. Measured with immunoSEQ multiplex PCR; TCRdb has only the in-frame clones, and not every one. V, J and clone size derive from that table, while D and trimming were established from the DNA sequence. This table holds about 14,000 clones, 87% found once. The sample consisted of peripheral blood. The genes are TRBV4-3 and TRBJ2-2, with unresolved D. This receptor was obtained from a human donor with active COVID-19. The donor label of this sample is uncertain. The chain's CDR3 is CASSQEGYANTGELFF. The CDR3 coding sequence is TGCGCCAGCAGCCAAGAGGGCTATGCGAACACCGGGGAGCTGTTTTTT.